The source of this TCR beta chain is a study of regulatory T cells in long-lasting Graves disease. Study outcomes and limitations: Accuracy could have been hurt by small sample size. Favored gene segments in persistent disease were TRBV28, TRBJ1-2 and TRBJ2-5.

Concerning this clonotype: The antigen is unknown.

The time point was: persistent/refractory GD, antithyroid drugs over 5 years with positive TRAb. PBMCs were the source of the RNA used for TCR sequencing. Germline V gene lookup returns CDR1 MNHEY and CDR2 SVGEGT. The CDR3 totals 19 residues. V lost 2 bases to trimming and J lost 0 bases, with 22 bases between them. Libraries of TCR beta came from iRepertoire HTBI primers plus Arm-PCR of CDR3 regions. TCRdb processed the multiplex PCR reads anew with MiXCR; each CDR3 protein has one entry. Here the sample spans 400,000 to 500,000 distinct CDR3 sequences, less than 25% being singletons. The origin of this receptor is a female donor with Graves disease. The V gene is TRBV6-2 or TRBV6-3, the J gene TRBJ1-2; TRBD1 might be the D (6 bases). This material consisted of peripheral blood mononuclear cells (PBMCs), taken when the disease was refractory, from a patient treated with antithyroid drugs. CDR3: CASSYAMTDTGTTNYGYTF. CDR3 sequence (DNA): TGTGCCAGCAGTTACGCAATGACAGATACGGGGACAACTAACTATGGCTACACCTTC.